Following are 25 T cell receptor beta chains from one sample sequenced in a study of shared clonotypes between healthy human individuals. The naive CD8 subset, CD45RO-negative cells positively selected for CCR7, excluded terminally differentiated effector memory CD45RA+ cells. Using immunoSEQ multiplex PCR, the repertoire was profiled, and TCRdb retains in-frame clones only, with some absent. The repertoire holds 600,000 or so clones, roughly 98% seen once, with approximately 0.33% in the top ten. Sequencing used naive CD8+ T cells sorted from blood. These receptors came from a man aged 30-40 years in good health.

The CDR3 coding sequence is TGCAGCGTTGAAGACCAGGGCGAGACCCAGTACTTC. It is translated as CSVEDQGETQYF. The J gene is TRBJ2-5, the V gene TRBV29-1; D might be TRBD1 (5 bases). Per the germline V gene, CDR1 is SQVTM and CDR2 is ANQGSEA. The CDR3 totals 12 residues. V was trimmed by 0 bases and J by 5 bases, leaving 7 bases between them.

The rearrangement joins TRBV21-1 to TRBJ2-7; TRBD2 is the table's D call, not checked against the DNA. TRBV21-1 counts as a pseudogene. The CDR3 is 15 residues long. CDR3 in amino acids: CASSKTSGYSYEQYF. The CDR3 region has the DNA TGTGCCAGCAGCAAAACTAGCGGGTACTCCTACGAGCAGTACTTC.

The chain recombines TRBV4-1 with TRBJ2-7; TRBD1 might be the D (5 bases). V gave up 1 base and J gave up 4 bases, with 8 bases separating them. The germline CDR1 and CDR2 sequences are MGHRA and YSYEKL. The CDR3 totals 13 residues. The CDR3 sequence: CASSQVPGYEQYF. The CDR3, as DNA: TGCGCCAGCAGCCAAGTCCCAGGGTACGAGCAGTACTTC.

V gene TRBV7-6 combines with J gene TRBJ1-1; no definite D call. With 0 bases removed from V and 1 base from J, the gap between germline ends came to 6 bases. CDR1 is SGHVS, CDR2 FNYEAQ, per germline. The CDR3 spans 14 residues. CDR3 in DNA: TGTGCCAGCAGCTTAGCCGCCCGGAACACTGAAGCTTTCTTT. Its translation: CASSLAARNTEAFF.

This clone was picked up a small number of times. The chain employs TRBV4-3 and TRBJ2-5; maybe TRBD2 (5 bases). Trimming took 3 bases from V and 4 from J, leaving 15 bases between them. Germline V gives CDR1 LGHNA, CDR2 YSLEER. The CDR3 contains 15 residues. The CDR3 DNA reads TGCGCCAGCAGCCAGGTCCGTGGCGAGGGAGAGACCCAGTACTTC. It codes for CASSQVRGEGETQYF.

This chain links TRBV7-9 with TRBJ2-7, with 11 positions matching TRBD2. The CDR3 runs to 17 residues. Germline V CDR1 and CDR2: SEHNR, FQNEAQ (reference sequence). The J segment lost 0 bases and the V segment lost 6 bases, leaving 10 bases of the junction unmatched. CDR3 sequence (DNA): TGTGCCAGCAGACCGGGACTAGCGGTTGTGAGCTCCTACGAGCAGTACTTC. Residues: CASRPGLAVVSSYEQYF. The whole variable domain, remainder taken from reference TRBV7-9 and TRBJ2-7, is DTGVSQNPRHKITKRGQNVTFRCDPISEHNRLYWYRQTLGQGPEFLTYFQNEAQLEKSRLLSDRFSAERPKGSFSTLEIQRTEQGDSAMYLCASRPGLAVVSSYEQYFGPGTRLTVT.

This rearrangement joins TRBV27 to TRBJ2-7; the D is unclear. V dropped 10 bases and J dropped 3 bases, with 16 bases sitting between them. Germline V CDR1 and CDR2: MNHEY, SMNVEV (reference sequence). The CDR3 is 13 residues long. The CDR3 reads CATSSSPHYEQYF. The CDR3 DNA reads TGTGCCACCTCGTCTTCCCCCCACTACGAGCAGTACTTC.

This clone was seen a handful of times. The chain uses TRBV9 and TRBJ2-7; 8 positions match TRBD1. The V segment lost 3 bases and the J segment 3 bases; nucleotides outside the gene matches: 5. This CDR3 comprises 14 residues. Germline V CDR1 and CDR2: SGDLS, YYNGEE. The CDR3 reads CASSARTGHYEQYF. DNA of the CDR3: TGTGCCAGCAGCGCCAGGACAGGGCACTACGAGCAGTACTTC.

This rearrangement joins TRBV6-5 to TRBJ2-1; the D is unclear. This CDR3 is 12 amino acids long. CDR1 and CDR2 (germline): MNHEY, SVGAGI. V lost 5 bases and J lost 10, with 12 bases in between. CDR3: CASSGDSVEQFF. DNA for the CDR3: TGTGCCAGCAGTGGCGATTCAGTAGAGCAGTTCTTC.

This clone is a singleton in its sample. The chain joins TRBV30 to TRBJ2-7; D uncertain. Germline CDR1 and CDR2: GTSNPN and SVGIG (reference sequence). CDR3 length: 12 residues. The V gene lost 1 base and the J gene lost 3 bases, with 7 bases spanning the gap. Written as DNA, the CDR3 is TGTGCCTGGAGTGACGGCCGCTACGAGCAGTACTTC. Amino acids: CAWSDGRYEQYF.

The chain links TRBV27 to TRBJ1-2; 7 bases are shared with TRBD1. There are 14 residues in the CDR3. The V gene's germline CDR1 is MNHEY and CDR2 SMNVEV (reference sequence). V dropped 3 bases and J dropped 6; count of bases not matched to a gene: 7. The CDR3 protein is CASSFRQGPDGYTF. The CDR3 bases are TGTGCCAGCAGTTTCCGACAGGGACCCGATGGCTACACCTTC.

The chain is built from TRBV5-5 and TRBJ2-5, with TRBD2 matching over 8 bases. V was clipped by 4 bases and J by 0 bases; unmatched bases: 5. Germline V gene lookup returns CDR1 SGHKS and CDR2 YYEKEE (reference sequence). The CDR3 is made up of 15 amino acids. The CDR3 sequence is CASSTTSAYQETQYF. The CDR3 DNA sequence: TGTGCCAGCAGCACGACTAGCGCTTACCAAGAGACCCAGTACTTC.

The chain recombines TRBV28 with TRBJ2-5; TRBD2 matches at 14 bases. CDR3 size: 15 residues. V gave up 6 bases and J gave up 3 bases; unmatched junction bases: 3. Germline-derived CDR1 and CDR2 are MDHEN and SYDVKM. The CDR3 nucleotides are TGTGCCAGCAGATCGACTAGCGGGAGGGAAGAGACCCAGTACTTC. This encodes CASRSTSGREETQYF.

The CDR3 loop reads CASSLDGLRTGYNEQFF. Written as DNA, the CDR3 is TGTGCCAGCAGCTTAGACGGTTTGCGCACGGGCTACAATGAGCAGTTCTTC. V gene TRBV7-2 combines with J gene TRBJ2-1; D remains unclear. There are 17 residues in the CDR3. Germline-derived CDR1 and CDR2 are SGHTA and FQGNSA. Between the trimmed V and J ends, which lost 1 base and 3 bases, there was a span of 16 bases.

V usage is TRBV5-4 and J usage is TRBJ1-3; no clear D gene. The V gene's germline CDR1 is SGHNT and CDR2 YYREEE (reference sequence). This CDR3 is built from 13 residues. V lost 5 bases and J 1 base, leaving 7 bases between the germline ends. DNA of the CDR3: TGTGCCAGCAGTCCACGGTCTGGAAACACCATATATTTT. It yields the protein CASSPRSGNTIYF.

The rearrangement joins TRBV6-9 to TRBJ2-6; no reliable D call. CDR3 size: 20 residues. The V and J ends lost 2 bases and 0 bases respectively, with 20 bases between them. CDR1 and CDR2 (germline): MNHGY, SVAAGI. This chain's CDR3 is CASSYGESPGFYSGANVLTF. In DNA form, the CDR3 reads TGTGCCAGCAGTTATGGAGAATCCCCGGGTTTCTACTCTGGGGCCAACGTCCTGACTTTC.

In this sample, this clone turned up once. J is TRBJ2-3 and V is TRBV29-1, with D possibly TRBD1 on 6 matching bases. The CDR3 runs to 14 residues. From germline, CDR1 is SQVTM and CDR2 ANQGSEA. V lost 4 bases and J 2 bases, leaving 13 bases between the germline ends. The CDR3: CSVALTGFTDTQYF. The CDR3 DNA is TGCAGCGTTGCGCTGACAGGATTCACAGATACGCAGTATTTT.

This chain links TRBV14 with TRBJ2-5; D not certain. This CDR3 region has 15 residues. Trimming removed 3 bases at V and 4 bases at J, with 15 bases between. From germline, CDR1 is SGHDN and CDR2 FVKESK. The CDR3 region is CASSHNVKGPETQYF. CDR3 DNA: TGTGCCAGCAGCCATAATGTCAAGGGCCCAGAGACCCAGTACTTC.

V usage is TRBV7-8 and J usage is TRBJ2-1, with 13 bases fitting TRBD2. There are 17 residues in the CDR3. J gave up 9 bases and V 2 bases, and 10 bases lay outside the gene matches. CDR1 SGHVS and CDR2 FQNEAQ come from the germline V gene. CDR3 in amino acids: CASSLLVGLAGRIEQFF. The CDR3 DNA reads as TGTGCCAGCAGCTTATTGGTGGGACTAGCGGGAAGAATTGAGCAGTTCTTC.

J is TRBJ2-1 and V is TRBV7-2; D remains ambiguous. Trimming took 4 bases from V and 2 from J, leaving 15 bases between them. Germline values: CDR1 SGHTA, CDR2 FQGNSA. The CDR3 has 16 residues. The CDR3 is CASSSRFGAAYNEQFF. The CDR3 region has the DNA TGTGCCAGCAGCTCCCGCTTTGGCGCGGCCTACAATGAGCAGTTCTTC.

This clone was seen a single time. V gene TRBV18 combines with J gene TRBJ2-7; 8 bases are a match to TRBD1. The CDR3 is 12 residues long. Germline trimming cut 6 bases from V and 2 bases from J; bases unmatched to any gene: 0. The V gene's germline CDR1 is KGHSH and CDR2 LQKENI. In DNA, the CDR3 is TGTGCCAGCTCGGGACAGGCCTACGAGCAGTACTTC. Translating gives CASSGQAYEQYF.

The chain couples TRBV5-4 to TRBJ2-1, with D hard to call. The CDR3 is 11 residues long. Germline V CDR1 and CDR2: SGHNT, YYREEE (reference sequence). Trimming took 4 bases from V and 7 from J, leaving 6 bases between them. CDR3 residues: CASSDLNEQFF. DNA for the CDR3: TGTGCCAGCAGCGACTTGAATGAGCAGTTCTTC.

This chain links TRBV19 with TRBJ1-2; no definite D call. Germline lookup yields CDR1 LNHDA and CDR2 SQIVND (reference sequence). The CDR3 totals 13 residues. V was shortened by 6 bases and J by 0 bases, with 8 bases between the two germline ends. CDR3 sequence: CASSPTANYGYTF. CDR3 DNA: TGTGCCAGTAGCCCGACCGCTAACTATGGCTACACCTTC.

The chain joins TRBV4-1 to TRBJ2-1, with D unresolved. The germline CDR1 and CDR2 sequences are MGHRA and YSYEKL. The CDR3 sequence is 16 residues long. Trimming left V 1 base short and J 0 bases short, with 10 bases between. In DNA form, the CDR3 reads TGCGCCAGCAGCCAAGGCCTCTTGAGCTCCTACAATGAGCAGTTCTTC. The encoded protein is CASSQGLLSSYNEQFF.

The chain couples TRBV5-6 to TRBJ1-1, with unresolved D. Germline V gene data show CDR1 as SGHDT and CDR2 as YYEEEE. The CDR3 is made up of 11 amino acids. V gave up 4 bases and J gave up 2 bases, with 3 bases separating them. CDR3 sequence (DNA): TGTGCCAGCAGCACAAACACTGAAGCTTTCTTT. Its translation: CASSTNTEAFF.